Given below is one TCR beta chain in context. Germline V lookup: CDR1 MNHNY, CDR2 SVGAGI (reference sequence). Trimming shortened V by 6 bases and J by 0 bases, and 14 bases separated the two germline ends. The CDR3 runs 15 residues. The sample is drawn from a study of blood T cell repertoires in COVID-19. Study summary: Whether acute or convalescent, the COVID-19 samples came from the United States, Italy and Spain.

In the authors' methods: For nucleated cells, counts were estimated from reference gene primer amplification. Data came from immunoSEQ multiplex PCR; TCRdb stores just in-frame clones and leaves some out. V and J calls and clone size are as listed in that table; D and trimming were resolved from the DNA. This sample has over 80,000 clones, with roughly 84% found just once. This sequence joins TRBV6-6 and TRBJ1-1, with D unclear. This clonotype was obtained from an elderly woman with acute or convalescent COVID-19. Sequenced material: peripheral blood. The CDR3 sequence: CASREVGVLNTEAFF. CDR3 coding DNA: TGTGCCAGCAGGGAGGTTGGGGTACTGAACACTGAAGCTTTCTTT.